What follows are 4 T cell receptor beta chains derived from one specimen sequenced in a study of OX40 agonist ivuxolimab in advanced cancers. Library method: the immunoSEQ multiplex PCR assay. As stored in TCRdb, this immuneACCESS dataset retains in-frame rearrangements with V and J assigned. A fraction of the clones does not appear; measured against another copy, unresolved V genes explain less than half of the discrepancy, and the remainder lacks a known reason. The sample has under 80,000 clones on record, roughly 91% of them singletons. About 0.32% of the sample is held by the ten biggest clonotypes. Sequenced here: CD4+ or CD8+ T cells sorted from blood, sampled in a trial of the OX40 agonist ivuxolimab. The receptor set was obtained from an adult with an advanced solid tumor such as melanoma, head and neck, liver or kidney cancer.

In nucleotides, the CDR3 is TGTGCCAGCAACTTAGCTAGTGACGGAAACACCATATATTTT. It is translated as CASNLASDGNTIYF. V usage is TRBV28 and J usage is TRBJ1-3; D ambiguous. The CDR3 sequence is 14 residues long. Trimming removed 7 bases from V and 4 bases from J, with 14 bases in between. Germline V lookup: CDR1 MDHEN, CDR2 SYDVKM.

The chain has TRBV7-2 and TRBJ1-1, with D maybe TRBD1 (6 bases). This CDR3 comprises 15 residues. Germline lookup yields CDR1 SGHTA and CDR2 FQGNSA. The ends were cut back, 5 bases at V and 5 bases at J, with 18 bases in the middle. CDR3 in amino acids: CASSQRTGSVTEAFF. As DNA, the CDR3 is TGTGCCAGCAGCCAACGAACAGGGTCAGTTACTGAAGCTTTCTTT.

This chain connects TRBV4-1 to TRBJ1-1; the match to TRBD1 covers 12 bases. This CDR3 region has 15 residues. V lost 2 bases, J lost 8 bases, and 6 bases stayed unmatched. Per germline, CDR1 MGHRA and CDR2 YSYEKL. CDR3 DNA sequence: TGCGCCAGCAGCCAATGGGACAGGGGGCAGGGGGAAGCTTTCTTT. Amino acids: CASSQWDRGQGEAFF.

V is TRBV6-4 and J is TRBJ1-1, with a possible D match to TRBD1 (5 bases). This CDR3 comprises 13 residues. Trimming left V 4 bases short and J 2 bases short, with 8 bases between. CDR1 is MRHNA, CDR2 SNTAGT, per germline. In DNA form, the CDR3 reads TGTGCCAGCAGTGCGGGGGTCAACACTGAAGCTTTCTTT. Residues: CASSAGVNTEAFF.